Listed here are 25 T cell receptor beta chains from one sample, sequenced in a study of shared clonotypes between healthy human individuals. Here immunoSEQ multiplex PCR was the method, and the copy in TCRdb shows in-frame clones only, minus some. The table records hundreds of thousands of clones, under 80% of them present only once. The sample comprised memory CD4+ T cells sorted from blood. Described subset: CD45RA-negative fraction. The receptors shown here come from a woman between 25 and 40 years old in good health.

This chain links TRBV25-1 with TRBJ2-5, with TRBD2 as a possible D gene (5 bases). From germline, CDR1 is MGHDK and CDR2 SYGVNS. There are 14 residues in the CDR3. V was trimmed by 3 bases and J by 2 bases, leaving 10 bases between them. The CDR3 nucleotides read TGTGCCAGCAGTGATCCCGGACTGCAAGAGACCCAGTACTTC. This gives the protein CASSDPGLQETQYF.

The chain joins TRBV25-1 to TRBJ2-7; 11 nucleotides agree with TRBD2. CDR1 and CDR2 (germline): MGHDK, SYGVNS. The CDR3 consists of 15 residues. Trimming at V came to 6 bases and at J to 7 bases, leaving 11 bases not matched to a gene. The CDR3 coding sequence is TGTGCCAGCAGAACAGGGACTAGCGGAGGGGGTGAGCAGTACTTC. Residues: CASRTGTSGGGEQYF.

In this sample, this clone turned up once. The chain joins TRBV27 to TRBJ2-4; D is unresolved. CDR1 and CDR2 (germline): MNHEY, SMNVEV (reference sequence). CDR3 length: 17 amino acids. The V end lost 0 bases, the J end lost 0 bases, and 12 bases lay between the germline ends. CDR3 DNA: TGTGCCAGCAGTTTATCGTTCGACCGATTAGCCAAAAACATTCAGTACTTC. Translation: CASSLSFDRLAKNIQYF.

This chain joins TRBV5-4 and TRBJ2-5, with no clear D. V lost 0 bases and J 2 bases, leaving 5 bases between the germline ends. Germline V lookup: CDR1 SGHNT, CDR2 YYREEE (reference sequence). The CDR3 spans 13 residues. CDR3 DNA: TGTGCCAGCAGCTTGGGACCTCAAGAGACCCAGTACTTC. This sequence encodes CASSLGPQETQYF.

There are a few counts of this clone. The chain joins TRBV2 to TRBJ2-7; D is perhaps TRBD1 (6 bases). The CDR3 runs 15 residues. Germline V gene lookup returns CDR1 SNHLY and CDR2 FYNNEI. V was trimmed by 4 bases and J by 4 bases, leaving 17 bases between them. The CDR3 sequence is CASSAEGQGQYEQYF. CDR3 sequence (DNA): TGTGCCAGCAGTGCAGAGGGCCAGGGGCAATACGAGCAGTACTTC.

This clone showed up just a few times. The chain links TRBV7-8 to TRBJ2-3, with 13 bases matching TRBD2. Trimming took 5 bases from V and 1 from J; bases not matched to a gene: 9. Germline V gene data show CDR1 as SGHVS and CDR2 as FQNEAQ. There are 18 residues in the CDR3. Here the CDR3 reads CASSPPGLAGRGTDTQYF. DNA for the CDR3: TGTGCCAGCAGCCCCCCGGGACTAGCGGGAAGGGGCACAGATACGCAGTATTTT.

The chain recombines TRBV5-1 with TRBJ2-3; weak D call: TRBD1 (6 bases). CDR1 and CDR2 from the germline V gene are SGHRS and YFSETQ. V lost 0 bases and J lost 3, with 20 bases in between. CDR3 size: 18 residues. The chain's CDR3 is CASSLAQHRADVTDTQYF. The CDR3 DNA reads TGCGCCAGCAGCTTGGCGCAACACAGGGCGGATGTTACAGATACGCAGTATTTT.

The chain joins TRBV2 to TRBJ2-3; 9 nucleotides match TRBD2. This CDR3 contains 14 residues. Germline V gene lookup returns CDR1 SNHLY and CDR2 FYNNEI. V gave up 10 bases and J gave up 4 bases; unmatched junction bases: 9. The CDR3 loop reads CAIAGGRGADTQYF. The CDR3 nucleotides are TGTGCCATCGCGGGAGGGCGGGGTGCAGATACGCAGTATTTT.

The chain combines TRBV21-1 with TRBJ1-1. TRBV21-1 is labeled a pseudogene. There are 15 residues in the CDR3. The CDR3 is CASSNRGLFNTEAFF. The CDR3 DNA reads as TGTGCCAGCAGCAATAGAGGACTTTTCAACACTGAAGCTTTCTTT.

CDR3 DNA: TGTGCCAGCAGTCGGACAGGCGGGTCCGGGGAGCTGTTTTTT. Translated: CASSRTGGSGELFF. The chain employs TRBV6-5 and TRBJ2-2, with 7 bases identical to TRBD1. The J segment lost 6 bases and the V segment lost 5 bases, leaving 6 bases of the junction unmatched. The CDR3 extends over 14 amino acids. Germline V gene sequence: CDR1 MNHEY, CDR2 SVGAGI.

The chain recombines TRBV6-5 with TRBJ2-7; tentatively, D is TRBD2 (6 bases). CDR3 length: 16 residues. Germline values: CDR1 MNHEY, CDR2 SVGAGI. The V end was cut by 0 bases, the J end by 3 bases, with 15 bases between. The CDR3 nucleotides read TGTGCCAGCAGTTACTCGCTTTCTCTAGCGAGCTACGAGCAGTACTTC. This codes for CASSYSLSLASYEQYF.

This clone was counted many times. The chain carries TRBV7-2 and TRBJ2-1; TRBD2 is a possible D gene (6 bases). The CDR3 length is 13 residues. CDR1 and CDR2 (germline): SGHTA, FQGNSA. V lost 1 base to trimming and J lost 8 bases, with 9 bases between them. The CDR3 DNA follows: TGTGCCAGCAGCTTAGTTCCGGGGGATGAGCAGTTCTTC. Translating it yields CASSLVPGDEQFF.

This clone was picked up a small number of times. The chain employs TRBV6-1 and TRBJ1-1; TRBD1 aligns across 7 bases. CDR1 MNHNS and CDR2 SASEGT come from the germline V gene. The CDR3 has 11 amino acids. Trimming at V came to 5 bases and at J to 11 bases, leaving 5 bases not matched to a gene. CDR3 loop: CASSHDREAFF. In DNA form, the CDR3 reads TGTGCCAGCAGTCATGACAGGGAGGCTTTCTTT.

The chain uses TRBV29-1 and TRBJ1-2; the D gene is possibly TRBD1 (5 bases). This CDR3 has 11 residues. Germline V gives CDR1 SQVTM, CDR2 ANQGSEA. Trimming took 3 bases from V and 4 from J, leaving 6 bases between them. The chain's CDR3 is CSVDDSYGYTF. DNA for the CDR3: TGCAGCGTTGACGACAGCTATGGCTACACCTTC.

V is TRBV4-1 and J is TRBJ1-4; D remains unclear. V gave up 1 base and J gave up 0 bases, with 6 bases separating them. CDR1 is MGHRA and CDR2 is YSYEKL in the germline V gene. This CDR3 is built from 15 residues. The CDR3 reads CASSQARATNEKLFF. The CDR3 coding sequence is TGCGCCAGCAGCCAAGCACGTGCAACTAATGAAAAACTGTTTTTT.

This clone turned up a few times. This chain links TRBV2 with TRBJ2-1; weak D call: TRBD2 (6 bases). The CDR3 spans 11 residues. The V and J ends lost 8 bases and 10 bases respectively, with 12 bases between them. Looked up from germline, CDR1 is SNHLY and CDR2 is FYNNEI. The CDR3 DNA reads TGTGCCAGCTCAACAGGACTAGAGCAGTTCTTC. This codes for CASSTGLEQFF.

The chain combines TRBV9 with TRBJ2-5; D unclear. The CDR3 runs to 13 residues. The V end was cut by 0 bases, the J end by 4 bases, with 7 bases between. The germline CDR1 and CDR2 sequences are SGDLS and YYNGEE. Written as DNA, the CDR3 is TGTGCCAGCAGCGTAGGCTTTACAGAGACCCAGTACTTC. It encodes CASSVGFTETQYF. The full variable domain, rest sourced from reference TRBV9 and TRBJ2-5, is DSGVTQTPKHLITATGQRVTLRCSPRSGDLSVYWYQQSLDQGLQFLIQYYNGEERAKGNILERFSAQQFPDLHSELNLSSLELGDSALYFCASSVGFTETQYFGPGTRLLVL.

The chain links TRBV27 to TRBJ2-1; D gene uncertain. V was trimmed by 5 bases and J by 9 bases, leaving 14 bases between them. Germline CDR1 is MNHEY and CDR2 is SMNVEV (reference sequence). The CDR3 loop spans 13 amino acids. The CDR3 DNA reads TGTGCCAGCAGTCAGCAGAGAACAAGTGAGCAGTTCTTC. This codes for CASSQQRTSEQFF.

This chain joins TRBV18 and TRBJ1-2; D is ambiguous. Trimming shortened V by 3 bases and J by 2 bases, and 19 bases separated the two germline ends. The germline CDR1 and CDR2 sequences are KGHSH and LQKENI. This CDR3 is 17 amino acids long. CDR3 loop: CASSPNRAPARNYGYTF. The CDR3 DNA is TGTGCCAGCTCACCTAACCGGGCCCCGGCGCGAAACTATGGCTACACCTTC.

The gene calls are TRBV5-1 and TRBJ2-2, with unresolved D. CDR3 length: 17 amino acids. Per the germline V gene, CDR1 is SGHRS and CDR2 is YFSETQ. The ends were cut back, 5 bases at V and 1 base at J, with 18 bases in the middle. CDR3 nucleotide sequence: TGCGCCAGCAGGTACTTTCTAGGGTCATGGAACACCGGGGAGCTGTTTTTT. Amino acids: CASRYFLGSWNTGELFF.

V usage is TRBV6-5 and J usage is TRBJ1-1, with no clear D. CDR1 and CDR2 (germline): MNHEY, SVGAGI. The CDR3 length is 13 residues. V lost 5 bases, J lost 4 bases, and 11 bases lay in between. Here the CDR3 reads CASSAGTFTEAFF. The DNA of the CDR3 is TGTGCCAGCAGTGCAGGAACCTTCACTGAAGCTTTCTTT.

The chain has TRBV7-2 and TRBJ1-5, with 9 nucleotides matching TRBD1. The CDR3 runs 15 residues. V trimming: 6 bases; J trimming: 1 base; junction bases outside the gene matches: 4. Germline V CDR1 and CDR2: SGHTA, FQGNSA. CDR3 sequence: CASSLGQGSNQPQHF. The CDR3 nucleotides read TGTGCCAGCAGTTTGGGACAGGGAAGCAATCAGCCCCAGCATTTT.

CDR3 in DNA: TGCAGCGCCCGGGAGGGGGGAGAGACCCAGTACTTC. It translates to CSAREGGETQYF. The rearrangement links TRBV29-1 to TRBJ2-5; 8 nucleotides agree with TRBD2. This CDR3 contains 12 residues. Per the germline V gene, CDR1 is SQVTM and CDR2 is ANQGSEA. V gave up 7 bases and J gave up 4 bases; unmatched junction bases: 5.

This chain joins TRBV6-5 and TRBJ2-7, with 10 bases that match TRBD1. The germline V gene encodes CDR1 MNHEY and CDR2 SVGAGI. The CDR3 loop spans 14 amino acids. V gave up 4 bases and J gave up 6 bases; unmatched junction bases: 6. The CDR3 sequence is CASSSLTGGAEQYF. In nucleotides, the CDR3 is TGTGCCAGCAGTTCTTTGACAGGGGGCGCCGAGCAGTACTTC.

This sequence joins TRBV7-3 and TRBJ2-7; 12 nucleotides match TRBD2. The CDR3 sequence is 13 residues long. V dropped 2 bases and J dropped 7; count of bases not matched to a gene: 0. Germline V gene lookup returns CDR1 SGHTA and CDR2 FQGTGA. CDR3 sequence reads: CASSLLAGGEQYF. CDR3 nucleotide sequence: TGTGCCAGCAGCTTACTAGCGGGAGGGGAGCAGTACTTC.